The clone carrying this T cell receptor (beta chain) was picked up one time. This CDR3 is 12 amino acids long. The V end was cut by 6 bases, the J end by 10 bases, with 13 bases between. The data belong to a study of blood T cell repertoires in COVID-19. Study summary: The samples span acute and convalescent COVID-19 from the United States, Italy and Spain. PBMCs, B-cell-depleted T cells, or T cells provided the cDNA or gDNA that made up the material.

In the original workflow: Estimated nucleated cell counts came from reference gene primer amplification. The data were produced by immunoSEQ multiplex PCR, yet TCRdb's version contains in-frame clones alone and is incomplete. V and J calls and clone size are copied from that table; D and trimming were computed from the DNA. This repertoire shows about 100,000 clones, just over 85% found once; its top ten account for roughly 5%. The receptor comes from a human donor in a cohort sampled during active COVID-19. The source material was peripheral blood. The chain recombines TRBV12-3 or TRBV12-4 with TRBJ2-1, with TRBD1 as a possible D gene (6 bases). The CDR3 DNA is TGTGCCAGCAGCACAGGACAGCTAGAGCAGTTCTTC. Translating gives CASSTGQLEQFF.